Only one count was recorded for the clone carrying this T cell receptor (beta chain). The V end lost 6 bases, the J end lost 4 bases, and 7 bases lay between the germline ends. This CDR3 has 13 residues. Germline CDR1 and CDR2: SNHLY and FYNNEI. This entry belongs to a study of OX40 agonist ivuxolimab in advanced cancers. Produced via immunoSEQ multiplex PCR; TCRdb's table is partial and in-frame only. The profile shows 50,000 or so clones, approximately 88% of them singletons. The chain combines TRBV2 with TRBJ2-6; D uncertain. The source was CD4+ or CD8+ T cells sorted from blood, collected in a trial of the OX40 agonist ivuxolimab. This TCR derives from an adult with an advanced solid tumor such as melanoma, head and neck, liver or kidney cancer. For the CDR3, the DNA is TGTGCCAGCAGGGAGACCGGGGCCAACGTCCTGACTTTC. It specifies CASRETGANVLTF.